One sample yielded the 7 T cell receptor beta chains listed below, sequenced in a study of siplizumab effects on memory and regulatory T cells. Sequenced by immunoSEQ multiplex PCR; TCRdb stores in-frame clones only, minus some. The data contain roughly 92,000 clones, roughly 94% of them seen just once; the ten biggest clones take up 1% to 1.5%. The sample was non-Treg CD4+ T cells sorted from blood. The receptors originated from a human donor in good health.

The rearrangement uses TRBV20-1 and TRBJ1-1, with D uncertain. The germline gives CDR1 DFQATT, CDR2 SNEGSKA (reference sequence). Trimming took 4 bases from V and 11 from J, leaving 14 bases between them. The CDR3 totals 11 residues. For the CDR3, the DNA is TGCAGTGCTACTCCCGATTGGGCGGCTTTCTTT. Its protein is CSATPDWAAFF.

V is TRBV7-9 and J is TRBJ1-4, with D uncertain. This CDR3 contains 14 residues. V was cut by 5 bases and J by 2 bases, with 9 bases left in between. Germline loops: CDR1 SEHNR, CDR2 FQNEAQ (reference sequence). The CDR3: CASSRDGTNEKLFF. The DNA for the CDR3 is TGTGCCAGCAGCCGAGACGGGACTAATGAAAAACTGTTTTTT.

The V gene is TRBV5-1, the J gene TRBJ2-7; TRBD2 might be the D (5 bases). From germline, CDR1 is SGHRS and CDR2 YFSETQ. The V end lost 3 bases, the J end lost 3 bases, and 13 bases lay between the germline ends. The CDR3 is made up of 14 amino acids. Written as DNA, the CDR3 is TGCGCCAGCAGCTCCGAGGGTTCGGGCTACGAGCAGTACTTC. It encodes CASSSEGSGYEQYF. The full variable domain, rest sourced from reference TRBV5-1 and TRBJ2-7, is KAGVTQTPRYLIKTRGQQVTLSCSPISGHRSVSWYQQTPGQGLQFLFEYFSETQRNKGNFPGRFSGRQFSNSRSEMNVSTLELGDSALYLCASSSEGSGYEQYFGPGTRLTVT.

This chain joins TRBV9 and TRBJ2-2, with a possible D match to TRBD1 (6 bases). The V end was cut by 0 bases, the J end by 1 base, with 10 bases between. The CDR3 is made up of 16 amino acids. Germline V gene lookup returns CDR1 SGDLS and CDR2 YYNGEE. CDR3 sequence reads: CASSVGVGQNTGELFF. CDR3 nucleotides: TGTGCCAGCAGCGTAGGGGTGGGACAGAACACCGGGGAGCTGTTTTTT.

This chain uses TRBV9 with TRBJ2-7; 10 positions agree with TRBD2. CDR1 is SGDLS, CDR2 YYNGEE, per germline. V was clipped by 0 bases and J by 1 base; unmatched bases: 4. CDR3 size: 16 residues. CDR3 region: CASSVGASGSSYEQYF. The CDR3 nucleotides are TGTGCCAGCAGCGTAGGGGCTAGCGGGAGTTCCTACGAGCAGTACTTC.

CDR3 coding DNA: TGTGCCAGCAGACTGATGACAGGGCGGCCGGACGAGCAGTACTTC. Translation gives CASRLMTGRPDEQYF. V gene TRBV28 combines with J gene TRBJ2-5; 7 bases agree with TRBD1. With the DNA end fitting TRBJ2-7 better, the J assignment may be wrong. The germline V gene has CDR1 MDHEN and CDR2 SYDVKM. The CDR3 has 15 amino acids.

In this sample, this clone turned up once. The chain joins TRBV19 to TRBJ2-7, with 10 bases aligning to TRBD2. Germline V gene sequence: CDR1 LNHDA, CDR2 SQIVND (reference sequence). V was clipped by 3 bases and J by 5 bases; unmatched bases: 7. The CDR3 loop spans 15 amino acids. The DNA of the CDR3 is TGTGCCAGTAGTATCCCTAGCGGGAGTATCCACGAGCAGTACTTC. Its translation is CASSIPSGSIHEQYF.